The source of this T cell receptor (beta chain) is a study of cytomegalovirus exposure and HLA in healthy donors. Study-wide points: The HLA-A and HLA-B alleles of most subjects were reportedly predicted accurately from TCR beta sequences.

Notes on this clone: Its cognate antigen is unknown.

60 Vbeta and 13 Jbeta primers were used in PCR. The table came from immunoSEQ multiplex PCR; TCRdb's copy has only in-frame clones and leaves some out. The data contain 200,000 to 250,000 clones, about 80% of them seen just once; the ten biggest clones take up 0.55% to 0.75%. After removal of 6 bases from V and 0 bases from J, the junction contained 1 base not matched to a gene. Germline V gene data show CDR1 as ENHRY and CDR2 as SYGVKD. The CDR3 extends over 14 amino acids. The TCR comes from a man between 18 and 29 years old in good health and CMV-seronegative. Sequenced input: PBMCs. The rearrangement links TRBV10-3 to TRBJ1-2; 10 bases fit TRBD1. CDR3 region: CAIRGTGANYGYTF. CDR3 nucleotides: TGTGCCATCAGGGGGACAGGGGCTAACTATGGCTACACCTTC.